This T cell receptor (beta chain) was obtained from a study of blood T cell repertoires in COVID-19. On the study more broadly: Collection of acute and convalescent COVID-19 samples took place in the United States, Italy and Spain. T cells, B-cell-depleted T cells, or PBMCs provided the cDNA or gDNA that served as material.

With V trimmed by 9 bases and J by 0 bases, 23 bases remained unmatched. Germline-derived CDR1 and CDR2 are MNHEY and SMNVEV (reference sequence). CDR3 length equals 19 residues. In the original analysis: Amplification of reference gene primers provided the estimated nucleated cell counts. The assay was immunoSEQ multiplex PCR, and TCRdb's table has in-frame clones only and misses some. V, J and clone size are taken as reported in that table, and D and trimming were inferred from the DNA itself. This sample carries just over 70,000 clones, about 93% of them seen once, and the ten largest clones take nearly 8.5%.

The V and J genes are TRBV27 and TRBJ2-7; 7 nucleotides match TRBD1. The sequence was obtained from a human donor in a cohort sampled during active COVID-19. Sequencing used peripheral blood. For the CDR3, the DNA is TGTGCCAGTAGAGGGCATCGGGACAGACTGACCCTACACTCCTACGAGCAGTACTTC. Protein product: CASRGHRDRLTLHSYEQYF.